This T cell receptor beta chain was sequenced for a study of OX40 agonist ivuxolimab in advanced cancers. Concerning the study at large: Ivuxolimab was a fully human IgG2 agonistic monoclonal antibody targeting the costimulatory receptor OX40 (CD134). Intravenous ivuxolimab was administered to patients every 2 weeks at six dose levels: 0.01, 0.1, 0.3, 1.5, 3 and 10 mg/kg. Among the 52 dose-escalation patients, about 19 had hepatocellular carcinoma, roughly 15 melanoma, 9 renal cell carcinoma and 9 head and neck cancer. A male proportion of 82.7% and a mean age of around 60 years, ranging from 23 to 79, were recorded for the dose-escalation cohort. Patients were allowed to have had prior anti-PD-1, anti-PD-L1 or anti-CTLA-4 therapy, and 40% to 45% of the dose-escalation patients had been treated with checkpoint inhibitors. Three dose-escalation patients achieved partial responses, one with hepatocellular carcinoma and two with cutaneous melanoma. Peripheral TCRbeta sequencing was intended to test whether TCR sequence diversity was altered and clonal T-cell expansion was caused by ivuxolimab. The paper reports the monotherapy dose-escalation portion (N of about 56 patients) of the phase I ivuxolimab trial.

Overall results and qualifications from the work: Low levels of normalized T-cell clonal expansion were also shown by some nonresponding patients. After ivuxolimab, more expanded clones were found on average in CD8+ T cells than in CD4+ T cells. In partial responders in the 0.1-3.0 mg/kg groups, normalized peripheral clonal expansion was found to be among the lowest, especially among CD8+ T cells. At doses from 0.1 to 3.0 mg/kg, clonal expansion was seen in both CD4+ and CD8+ blood T cells between baseline and week 6. The antigen specificity of the peripheral T cells that underwent clonal expansion was not determined.

In the case of this clone: Its antigen is currently not known. Base qualities are missing; no much larger clone stands one base away.

The trial excluded patients who had a history of autoimmune disease or were on systemic immunosuppression. In every dose cohort, peripheral blood was drawn for TCR sequencing at baseline, cycle 4 day 1, and cycle 7 day 1. Samples came from an open-label, multicenter, first-in-human phase I dose-escalation trial of ivuxolimab. Adults with locally advanced or metastatic melanoma, renal cell carcinoma, hepatocellular carcinoma or head and neck squamous cell carcinoma were enrolled in the trial. Before TCR sequencing, CD4+ T cells and CD8+ T cells from peripheral blood were sorted into separate populations. Via the germline V gene, CDR1 is MGHRA and CDR2 YSYEKL. From V the trimming removes 3 bases and from J it removes 1 base, while the gene matches leave 7 bases of the junction unaccounted for. The CDR3 contains 16 residues, cysteine and phenylalanine counted. CDR3 DNA only is kept here, 48 bases in frame from base 1.

For sequencing of the TCRbeta CDR3 region, genomic DNA was extracted from the sorted cells. TCRbeta CDR3 regions were sequenced using the immunoSEQ Assay. In TCRdb, the immuneACCESS table is reduced to in-frame sequences with V and J assigned. These tables do not hold every clone; where another copy was compared, an unresolved V gene accounts for under half, and the others remain unexplained. In this sample the table shows some 48,000 clones, approximately 86% of which occur a single time. Of the sample, around 1.8% is held by the ten largest clones. Recombination joined TRBV4-1 with TRBJ1-2, with 8 bases matching TRBD1. This clonotype originated in an adult with an advanced solid tumor such as melanoma, head and neck, liver or kidney cancer. Material: CD4+ or CD8+ T cells sorted from blood, obtained in a trial of the OX40 agonist ivuxolimab. The bases read TGCGCCAGCAGCCATACCACAGGGGGTCTTAACTATGGCTACACCTTC. Translated, this is CASSHTTGGLNYGYTF.